The rows below give T cell receptor beta chains drawn from one sample of a study of cytomegalovirus exposure and HLA in healthy donors. The repertoire was sequenced with immunoSEQ multiplex PCR; TCRdb's copy has only in-frame clones and lacks some. The sample lists roughly 230,000 clones; around 90% were seen once. The sequencing input was PBMCs. The receptors stem from a girl aged 2 to 9 in good health and CMV-seronegative. Both conserved end residues are part of each CDR3. D genes are given only for firm matches. Not every row has a clone size; where given, it reads once, few, many or a size class.

abundance	d_gene	v_gene	j_gene	CDR3aa	CDR3nt
-	TRBD1	TRBV19	TRBJ2-2	CASSAQGVNTGELFF	TGTGCCAGTAGTGCACAGGGGGTGAACACCGGGGAGCTGTTTTTT
-	TRBD1	TRBV2	TRBJ1-2	CASSNRGRLFGYTF	TGTGCCAGCAGCAACAGGGGGCGCTTGTTTGGCTACACCTTC
-	-	TRBV7-8	TRBJ1-4	CASSLESGGVREKLFF	TGTGCCAGCAGCTTAGAATCGGGAGGGGTGCGCGAAAAACTGTTTTTT
-	TRBD2	TRBV6-1	TRBJ2-1	CASSEVERGPYYNEQFF	TGTGCCAGCAGTGAAGTGGAGCGGGGGCCATACTACAATGAGCAGTTCTTC
-	TRBD1	TRBV2	TRBJ1-2	CASSVRGRDYGYTF	TGTGCCAGCAGTGTCAGGGGGCGCGACTATGGCTACACCTTC
once	-	TRBV7-6	TRBJ2-7	CASSFQRAGEQYF	TGTGCCAGCAGCTTCCAGAGGGCGGGAGAGCAGTACTTC
-	TRBD1	TRBV6-1	TRBJ2-3	CASNPGDSSTDTQYF	TGTGCCAGCAATCCCGGGGACAGTAGCACAGATACGCAGTATTTT
-	TRBD2	TRBV11-2	TRBJ2-3	CASSLEGLAGAGDTQYF	TGTGCCAGCAGCTTAGAAGGACTAGCGGGGGCGGGGGATACGCAGTATTTT
-	-	TRBV7-9	TRBJ2-3	CASSLGEYTDTQYF	TGTGCCAGCAGCTTAGGGGAGTACACAGATACGCAGTATTTT
-	-	TRBV5-1	TRBJ1-5	CASSLGGTGFDQPQHF	TGCGCCAGCAGCTTGGGCGGCACAGGGTTCGATCAGCCCCAGCATTTT
-	-	TRBV4-2	TRBJ1-4	CASSQGAPGTNEKLFF	TGTGCCAGCAGCCAAGGGGCCCCAGGCACTAATGAAAAACTGTTTTTT
-	-	TRBV27	TRBJ2-7	CASTFGGEEYF	TGTGCCAGTACCTTCGGAGGGGAGGAGTACTTC
-	-	TRBV27	TRBJ2-7	CASSCPNREGHEQYF	TGTGCCAGCAGTTGCCCAAACAGGGAAGGGCACGAGCAGTACTTC
-	-	TRBV27	TRBJ2-3	CASSLIFQAYSTDTQYF	TGTGCCAGCAGTTTGATTTTTCAGGCTTATAGCACAGATACGCAGTATTTT
-	-	TRBV2	TRBJ1-2	CASSAQGNYGYTF	TGTGCCAGCAGTGCGCAGGGGAACTATGGCTACACCTTC
few	TRBD1	TRBV13	TRBJ2-5	CASSLAGDRGHETQYF	TGTGCCAGCAGCTTAGCGGGGGACAGGGGGCACGAGACCCAGTACTTC
-	TRBD1	TRBV18	TRBJ2-3	CASSQSGQGSTDTQYF	TGTGCCAGCTCACAGTCTGGACAGGGGAGCACAGATACGCAGTATTTT
-	TRBD1	TRBV5-1	TRBJ1-1	CASSYDRVGVNTEAFF	TGCGCCAGCAGCTACGACAGGGTGGGGGTGAACACTGAAGCTTTCTTT
-	TRBD1	TRBV13	TRBJ1-5	CASSLATQGASQPQHF	TGTGCCAGCAGCTTAGCTACGCAGGGGGCTAGTCAGCCCCAGCATTTT
-	-	TRBV11-2	TRBJ1-6	CASSSPGLLNSPLHF	TGTGCCAGCAGCTCCCCGGGACTTCTTAATTCACCCCTCCACTTT
-	-	TRBV2	TRBJ1-5	CASKELVNQPQHF	TGTGCCAGCAAAGAATTAGTCAATCAGCCCCAGCATTTT
-	-	TRBV5-1	TRBJ2-7	CASSRLRDTTYEQYF	TGCGCCAGCAGCCGACTCCGGGACACTACCTACGAGCAGTACTTC
-	TRBD2	TRBV5-1	TRBJ2-5	CASSLGSAGVETQYF	TGCGCCAGCAGCTTGGGCTCTGCGGGAGTGGAGACCCAGTACTTC
-	-	TRBV19	TRBJ2-6	CASRRTYNGAGANVLTF	TGTGCCAGTAGACGAACTTACAATGGAGCTGGGGCCAACGTCCTGACTTTC
-	-	TRBV29-1	TRBJ1-1	CSVEVQGNTEAFF	TGCAGCGTTGAGGTGCAGGGGAACACTGAAGCTTTCTTT
-	TRBD2	TRBV27	TRBJ2-3	CASSHSGLARTDTQYF	TGTGCCAGCAGTCACTCGGGACTAGCGCGGACAGATACGCAGTATTTT
-	-	TRBV9	TRBJ2-1	CASSGGDNEQFF	TGTGCCAGCAGCGGGGGGGACAATGAGCAGTTCTTC
few	-	TRBV6-5	TRBJ1-2	CASSYSSAGSPYGYTF	TGTGCCAGCAGTTACTCGTCCGCGGGGTCCCCCTATGGCTACACCTTC
once	-	TRBV4-1	TRBJ2-5	CASSPGEETQYF	TGCGCCAGCTCCCCGGGGGAGGAGACCCAGTACTTC
-	TRBD2	TRBV4-1	TRBJ2-1	CASSQEAGGYNEQFF	TGCGCCAGCAGCCAAGAGGCGGGAGGCTACAATGAGCAGTTCTTC
-	-	TRBV2	TRBJ1-5	CASSGGGPQHF	TGTGCCAGCAGTGGGGGGGGGCCCCAGCATTTT
-	-	TRBV6-6	TRBJ1-2	CASSYDSGGRNYGYTF	TGTGCCAGCAGTTATGATTCGGGAGGGCGAAACTATGGCTACACCTTC
-	TRBD1	TRBV6-5	TRBJ1-4	CASSDRGRVVEKLFF	TGTGCCAGCAGCGACAGGGGCAGGGTGGTGGAAAAACTGTTTTTT
-	-	TRBV18	TRBJ2-1	CASSPLDWYNEQFF	TGTGCCAGCTCACCTCTCGACTGGTACAATGAGCAGTTCTTC